This TCR beta chain was found in a study of blood T cell repertoires in COVID-19. Enrolled through a virtual design, the participants were between about 18 and 100 years of age and came from under 30 US areas. Authors' processing steps: Amplification of reference gene primers was used by the study to estimate nucleated cell counts. TCRdb's copy holds only in-frame clones and misses some; the assay was immunoSEQ multiplex PCR. From that table come the V and J calls and clone size; the DNA was used to work out D and trimming. The sample consists of 110,000 to 150,000 clones, roughly 78% of them appearing once. V lost 3 bases and J lost 1; bases outside the gene matches: 11. The CDR3 loop spans 17 amino acids. Germline loops: CDR1 SGHVS, CDR2 FQNEAQ.

The rearrangement links TRBV7-8 to TRBJ2-7, with TRBD1 identical over 8 bases. This clonotype was sampled from a woman aged 45 to 65 who had recovered from COVID-19. Source material: PBMCs or T cells enriched from blood (not recorded which). The CDR3 DNA follows: TGTGCCAGCAGCTTTGCAGGGGGTGACAGGGGATCCTACGAGCAGTACTTC. Protein: CASSFAGGDRGSYEQYF.